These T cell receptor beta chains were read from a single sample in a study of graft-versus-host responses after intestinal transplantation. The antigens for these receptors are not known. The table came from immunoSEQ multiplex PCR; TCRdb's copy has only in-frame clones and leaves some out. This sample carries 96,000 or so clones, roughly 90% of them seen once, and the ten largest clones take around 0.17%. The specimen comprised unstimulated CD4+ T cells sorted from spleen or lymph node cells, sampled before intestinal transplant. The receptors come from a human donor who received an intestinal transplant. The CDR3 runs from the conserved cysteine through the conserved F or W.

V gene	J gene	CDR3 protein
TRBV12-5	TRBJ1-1	CASGTGATEAFF
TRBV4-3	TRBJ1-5	CASSAGQGRQPQHF
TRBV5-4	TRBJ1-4	CASSLDRPGKLFF
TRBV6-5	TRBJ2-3	CASSSLTDTQYF
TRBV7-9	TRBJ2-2	CASSLETATGELFF
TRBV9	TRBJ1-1	CASSVGVGGPTEAFF
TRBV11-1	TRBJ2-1	CASSRGLAGVYNEQFF
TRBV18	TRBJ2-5	CATTSVTYRAQETQYF
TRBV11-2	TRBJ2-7	CASSPRQGRHEQYF
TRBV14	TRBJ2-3	CASSQGLAGPTDTQYF
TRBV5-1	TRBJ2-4	CASSLGTSGNKNIQYF
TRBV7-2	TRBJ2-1	CASSLGGESSYNEQFF
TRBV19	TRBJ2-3	CASSIGGSTDTQYF
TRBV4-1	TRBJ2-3	CASSQDQAGTDTQYF
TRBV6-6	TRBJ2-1	CASSYGPEQFF
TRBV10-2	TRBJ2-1	CASMGRLAGDNEQFF
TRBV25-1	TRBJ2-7	CASSDRDRGYEQYF
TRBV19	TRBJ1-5	CASKPLGTGGQQRPQHF
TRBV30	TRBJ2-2	CAWSVQGGSHGELFF
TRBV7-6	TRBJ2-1	CASSTGGTHNEQFF
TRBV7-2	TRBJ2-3	CASSLSLTRTDTQYF
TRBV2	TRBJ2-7	CASENFQGGSTYEQYF
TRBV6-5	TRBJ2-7	CASRGAGVPYEQYF
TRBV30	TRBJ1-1	CAWTGAGTEAFF
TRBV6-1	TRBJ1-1	CASSSTGINTEAFF
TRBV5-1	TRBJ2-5	CASSLVPGQGYETQYF
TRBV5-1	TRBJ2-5	CASSRDRGHETQYF
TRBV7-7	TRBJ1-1	CASSLNINTEAFF
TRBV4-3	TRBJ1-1	CASSQDRNTEAFF
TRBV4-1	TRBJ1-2	CASSQRDRVYGYTF
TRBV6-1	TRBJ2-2	CASRGTANTGELFF
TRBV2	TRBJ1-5	CASSGQGEGQPQHF
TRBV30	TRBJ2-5	CAWSVLEGETQYF
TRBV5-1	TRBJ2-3	CASSFLAGTDTQYF
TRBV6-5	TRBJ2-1	CASSFRQGARNNEQFF
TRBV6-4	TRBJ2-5	CASRELRGGWETQYF
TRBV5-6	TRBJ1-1	CASSLVQYEAFF
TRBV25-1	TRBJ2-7	CASSGGRGGLSYEQYF
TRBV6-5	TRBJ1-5	CASRGTGNQPQHF
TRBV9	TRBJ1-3	CASSVIGQGNTIYF
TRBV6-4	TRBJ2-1	CASSDSSGTYNEQFF
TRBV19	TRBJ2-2	CASSIFRLGTGELFF
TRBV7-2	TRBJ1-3	CASTYRSAGSGNTIYF
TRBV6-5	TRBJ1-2	CASSYSPVNYGYTF
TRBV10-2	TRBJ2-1	CASSESSRNEQFF